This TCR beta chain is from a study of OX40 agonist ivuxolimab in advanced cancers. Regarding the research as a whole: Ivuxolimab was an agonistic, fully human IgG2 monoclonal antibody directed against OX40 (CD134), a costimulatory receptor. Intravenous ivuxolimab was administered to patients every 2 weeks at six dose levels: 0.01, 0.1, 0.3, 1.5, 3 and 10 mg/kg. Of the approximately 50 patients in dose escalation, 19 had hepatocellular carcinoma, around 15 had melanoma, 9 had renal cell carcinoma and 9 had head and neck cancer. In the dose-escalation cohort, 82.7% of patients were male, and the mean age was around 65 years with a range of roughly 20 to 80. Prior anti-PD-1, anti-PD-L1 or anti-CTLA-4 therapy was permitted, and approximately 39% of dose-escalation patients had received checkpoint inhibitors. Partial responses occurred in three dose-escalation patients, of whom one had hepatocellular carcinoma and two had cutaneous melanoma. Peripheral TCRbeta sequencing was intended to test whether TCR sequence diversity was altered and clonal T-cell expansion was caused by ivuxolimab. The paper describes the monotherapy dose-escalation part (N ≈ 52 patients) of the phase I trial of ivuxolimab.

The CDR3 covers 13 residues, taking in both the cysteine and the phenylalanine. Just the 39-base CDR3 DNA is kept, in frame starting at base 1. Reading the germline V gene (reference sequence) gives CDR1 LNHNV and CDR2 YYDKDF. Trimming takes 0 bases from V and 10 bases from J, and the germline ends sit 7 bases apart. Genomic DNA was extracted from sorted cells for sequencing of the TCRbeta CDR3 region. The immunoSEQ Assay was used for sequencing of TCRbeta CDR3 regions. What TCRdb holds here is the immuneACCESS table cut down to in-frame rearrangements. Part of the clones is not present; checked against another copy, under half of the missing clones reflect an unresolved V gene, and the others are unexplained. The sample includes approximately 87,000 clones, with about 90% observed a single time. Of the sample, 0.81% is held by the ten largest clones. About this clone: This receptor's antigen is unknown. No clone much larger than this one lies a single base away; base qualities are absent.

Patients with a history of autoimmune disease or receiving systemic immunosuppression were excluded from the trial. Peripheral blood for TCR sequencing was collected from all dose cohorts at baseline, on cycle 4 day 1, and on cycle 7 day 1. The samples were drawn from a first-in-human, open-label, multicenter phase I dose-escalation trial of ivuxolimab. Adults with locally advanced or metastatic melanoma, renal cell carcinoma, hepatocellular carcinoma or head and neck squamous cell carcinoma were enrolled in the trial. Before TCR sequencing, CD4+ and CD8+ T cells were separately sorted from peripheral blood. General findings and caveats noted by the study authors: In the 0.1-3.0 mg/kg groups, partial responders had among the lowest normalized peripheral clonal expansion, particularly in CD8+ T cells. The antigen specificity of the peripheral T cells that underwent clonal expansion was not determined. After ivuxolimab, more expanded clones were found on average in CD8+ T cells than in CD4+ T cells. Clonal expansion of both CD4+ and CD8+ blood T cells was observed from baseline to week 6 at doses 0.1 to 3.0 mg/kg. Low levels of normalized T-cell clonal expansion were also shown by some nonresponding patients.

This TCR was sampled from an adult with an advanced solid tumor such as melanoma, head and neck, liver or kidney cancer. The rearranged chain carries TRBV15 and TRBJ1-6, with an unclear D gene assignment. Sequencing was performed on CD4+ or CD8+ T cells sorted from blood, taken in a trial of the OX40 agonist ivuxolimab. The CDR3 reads CATSRERRSPLHF. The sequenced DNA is TGTGCCACCAGCAGAGAGCGACGGTCACCCCTCCACTTT. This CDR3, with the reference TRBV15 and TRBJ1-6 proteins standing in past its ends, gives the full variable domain DAMVIQNPRYQVTQFGKPVTLSCSQTLNHNVMYWYQQKSSQAPKLLFHYYDKDFNNEADTPDNFQSRRPNTSFCFLDIRSPGLGDTAMYLCATSRERRSPLHFGNGTRLTVT.